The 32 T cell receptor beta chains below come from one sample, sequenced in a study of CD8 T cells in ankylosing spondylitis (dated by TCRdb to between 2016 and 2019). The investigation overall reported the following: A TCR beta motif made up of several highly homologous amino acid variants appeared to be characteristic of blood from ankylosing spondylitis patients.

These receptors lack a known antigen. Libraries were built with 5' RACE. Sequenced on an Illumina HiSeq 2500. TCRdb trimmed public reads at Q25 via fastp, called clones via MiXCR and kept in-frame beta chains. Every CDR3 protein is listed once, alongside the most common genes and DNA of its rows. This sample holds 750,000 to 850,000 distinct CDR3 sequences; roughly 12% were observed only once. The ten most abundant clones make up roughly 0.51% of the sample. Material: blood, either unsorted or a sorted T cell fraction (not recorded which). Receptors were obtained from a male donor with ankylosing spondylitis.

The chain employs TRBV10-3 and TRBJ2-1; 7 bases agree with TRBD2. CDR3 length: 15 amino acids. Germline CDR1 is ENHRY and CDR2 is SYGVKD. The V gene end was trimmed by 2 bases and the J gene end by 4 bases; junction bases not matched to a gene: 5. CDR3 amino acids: CAISEEIAGYNEQFF. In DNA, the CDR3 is TGTGCCATCAGTGAGGAAATAGCGGGTTACAATGAGCAGTTCTTC.

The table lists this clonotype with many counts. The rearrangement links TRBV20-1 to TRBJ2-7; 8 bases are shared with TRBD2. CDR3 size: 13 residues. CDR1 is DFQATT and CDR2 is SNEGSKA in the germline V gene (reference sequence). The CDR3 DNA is TGCAGCAGGTCTAGCGGGCCGTCCTACGAGCAGTACTTC. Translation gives CSRSSGPSYEQYF.

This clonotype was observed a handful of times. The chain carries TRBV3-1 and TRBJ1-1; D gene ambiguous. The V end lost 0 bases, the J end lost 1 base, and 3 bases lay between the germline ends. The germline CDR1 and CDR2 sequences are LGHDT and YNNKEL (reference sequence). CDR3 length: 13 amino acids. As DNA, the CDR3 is TGTGCCAGCAGCCAAGAATGGAACACTGAAGCTTTCTTT. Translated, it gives CASSQEWNTEAFF.

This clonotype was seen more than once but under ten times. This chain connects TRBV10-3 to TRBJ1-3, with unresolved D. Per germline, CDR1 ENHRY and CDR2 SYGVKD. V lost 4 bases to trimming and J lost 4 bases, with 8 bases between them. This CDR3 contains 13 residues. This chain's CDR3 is CAISGLGGNTIYF. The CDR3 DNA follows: TGTGCCATCAGTGGCCTTGGGGGAAACACCATATATTTT.

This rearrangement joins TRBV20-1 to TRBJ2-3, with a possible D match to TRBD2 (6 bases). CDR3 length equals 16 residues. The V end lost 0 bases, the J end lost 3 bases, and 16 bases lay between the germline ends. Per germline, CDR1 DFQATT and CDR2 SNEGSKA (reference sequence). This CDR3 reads CSARDFSGSPTDTQYF. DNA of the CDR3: TGCAGTGCTAGAGATTTTAGCGGCAGCCCGACAGATACGCAGTATTTT.

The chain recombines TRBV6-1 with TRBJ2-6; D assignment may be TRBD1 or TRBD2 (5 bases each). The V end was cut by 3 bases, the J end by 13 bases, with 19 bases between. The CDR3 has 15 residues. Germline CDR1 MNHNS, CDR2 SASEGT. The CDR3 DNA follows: TGTGCCAGCAGTGAGCCGGGACGGGTCCCGGGTGTCCTGACTTTC. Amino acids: CASSEPGRVPGVLTF.

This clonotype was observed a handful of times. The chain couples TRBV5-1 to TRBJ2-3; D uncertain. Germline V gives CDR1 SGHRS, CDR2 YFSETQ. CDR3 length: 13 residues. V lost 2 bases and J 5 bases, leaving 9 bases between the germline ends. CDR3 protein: CASSFFPGDTQYF. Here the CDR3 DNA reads TGCGCCAGCAGCTTTTTTCCCGGAGATACGCAGTATTTT.

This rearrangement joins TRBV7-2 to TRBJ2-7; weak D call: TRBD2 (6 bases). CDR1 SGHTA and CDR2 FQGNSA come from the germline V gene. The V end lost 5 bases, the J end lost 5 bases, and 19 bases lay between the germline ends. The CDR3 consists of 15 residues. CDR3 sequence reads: CASSQRAEGWDEQYF. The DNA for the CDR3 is TGTGCCAGCAGCCAACGTGCGGAGGGGTGGGACGAGCAGTACTTC.

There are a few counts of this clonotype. The CDR3 loop reads CASIKRAGGQPQHF. The CDR3 DNA sequence: TGTGCCAGCATCAAGAGGGCAGGGGGACAGCCCCAGCATTTT. The J gene is TRBJ1-5, the V gene TRBV6-1; the match to TRBD1 covers 7 bases. V gave up 7 bases and J gave up 7 bases; unmatched junction bases: 10. The CDR3 contains 14 residues. CDR1 is MNHNS and CDR2 is SASEGT in the germline V gene.

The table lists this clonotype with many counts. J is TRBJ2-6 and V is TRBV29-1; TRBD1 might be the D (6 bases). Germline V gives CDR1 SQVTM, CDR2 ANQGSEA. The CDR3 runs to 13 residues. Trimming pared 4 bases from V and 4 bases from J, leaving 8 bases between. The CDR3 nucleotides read TGCAGCGTTGGGGGGCTGGGGGCCAACGTCCTGACTTTC. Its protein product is CSVGGLGANVLTF.

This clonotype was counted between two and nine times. The CDR3 bases are TGCGCCAGCAGCCAGTACCTAGCGGGGGGGTACAATGAGCAGTTCTTC. The encoded protein is CASSQYLAGGYNEQFF. The chain is built from TRBV4-1 and TRBJ2-1; TRBD2 aligns across 12 bases. The length of the CDR3 is 16 residues. The junction had 4 bases not matched to a gene; V was cut back by 3 bases and J by 4 bases. From germline, CDR1 is MGHRA and CDR2 YSYEKL.

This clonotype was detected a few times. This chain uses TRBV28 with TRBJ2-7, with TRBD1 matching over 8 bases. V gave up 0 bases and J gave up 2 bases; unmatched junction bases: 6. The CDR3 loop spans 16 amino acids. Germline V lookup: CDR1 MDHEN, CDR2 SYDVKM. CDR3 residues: CASSLWAGGYTYEQYF. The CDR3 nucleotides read TGTGCCAGCAGTTTATGGGCAGGGGGCTATACCTACGAGCAGTACTTC.

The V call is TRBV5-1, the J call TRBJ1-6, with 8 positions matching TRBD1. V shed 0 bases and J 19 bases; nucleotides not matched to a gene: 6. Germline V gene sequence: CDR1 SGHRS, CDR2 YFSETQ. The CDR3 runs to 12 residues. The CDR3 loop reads CASSLDGNRGHF. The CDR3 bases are TGCGCCAGCAGCTTGGATGGTAACAGGGGGCACTTT. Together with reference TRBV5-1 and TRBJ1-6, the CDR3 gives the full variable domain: KAGVTQTPRYLIKTRGQQVTLSCSPISGHRSVSWYQQTPGQGLQFLFEYFSETQRNKGNFPGRFSGRQFSNSRSEMNVSTLELGDSALYLCASSLDGNRGHFGNGTRLTVT.

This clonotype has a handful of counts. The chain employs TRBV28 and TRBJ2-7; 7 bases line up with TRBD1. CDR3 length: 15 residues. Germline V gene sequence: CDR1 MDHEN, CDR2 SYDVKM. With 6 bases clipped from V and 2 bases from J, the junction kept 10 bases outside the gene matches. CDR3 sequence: CASSNDRVGTYEQYF. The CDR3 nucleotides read TGTGCCAGCAGCAACGACAGGGTGGGCACCTACGAGCAGTACTTC.

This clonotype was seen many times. The CDR3 nucleotides read TGCAGCGTAATAAGGACAGGGAAAGAGACCCAGTACTTC. This sequence encodes CSVIRTGKETQYF. The chain joins TRBV29-1 to TRBJ2-5, with TRBD1 identical over 8 bases. Trimming at V came to 6 bases and at J to 3 bases, leaving 6 bases not matched to a gene. The germline CDR1 and CDR2 sequences are SQVTM and ANQGSEA. The length of the CDR3 is 13 residues.

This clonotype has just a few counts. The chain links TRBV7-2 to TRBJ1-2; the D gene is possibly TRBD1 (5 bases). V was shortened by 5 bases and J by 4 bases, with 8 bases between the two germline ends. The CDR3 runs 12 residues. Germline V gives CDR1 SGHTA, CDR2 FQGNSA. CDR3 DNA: TGTGCCAGCAGCGAGGGGCTCTATGGCTACACCTTC. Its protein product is CASSEGLYGYTF.

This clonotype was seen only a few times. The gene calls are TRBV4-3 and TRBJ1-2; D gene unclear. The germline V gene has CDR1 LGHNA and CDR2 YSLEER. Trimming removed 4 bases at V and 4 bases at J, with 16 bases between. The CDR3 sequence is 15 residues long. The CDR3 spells CASSLSTSSLYGYTF. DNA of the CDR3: TGCGCCAGCAGCCTAAGCACTAGCAGCCTCTATGGCTACACCTTC.

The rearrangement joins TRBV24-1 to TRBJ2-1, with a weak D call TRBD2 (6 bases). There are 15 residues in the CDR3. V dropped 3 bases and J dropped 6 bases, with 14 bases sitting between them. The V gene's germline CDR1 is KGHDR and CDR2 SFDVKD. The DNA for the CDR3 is TGTGCCACCAGTGATGAAGACCGGGACTTCAATGAGCAGTTCTTC. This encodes CATSDEDRDFNEQFF.

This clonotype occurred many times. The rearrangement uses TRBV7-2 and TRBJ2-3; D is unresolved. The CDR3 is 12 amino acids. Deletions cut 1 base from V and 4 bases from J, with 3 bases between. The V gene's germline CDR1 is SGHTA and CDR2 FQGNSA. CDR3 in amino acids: CASSLVPDTQYF. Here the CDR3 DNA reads TGTGCCAGCAGCTTAGTTCCAGATACGCAGTATTTT. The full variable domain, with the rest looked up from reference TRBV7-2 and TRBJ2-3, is GAGVSQSPSNKVTEKGKDVELRCDPISGHTALYWYRQSLGQGLEFLIYFQGNSAPDKSGLPSDRFSAERTGGSVSTLTIQRTQQEDSAVYLCASSLVPDTQYFGPGTRLTVL.

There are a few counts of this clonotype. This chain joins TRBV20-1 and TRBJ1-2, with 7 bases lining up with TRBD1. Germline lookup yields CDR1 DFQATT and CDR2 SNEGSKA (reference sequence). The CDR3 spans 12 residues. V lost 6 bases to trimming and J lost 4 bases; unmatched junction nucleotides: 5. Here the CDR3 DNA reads TGCAGTGCACAACAGGGGCGCTATGGCTACACCTTC. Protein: CSAQQGRYGYTF.

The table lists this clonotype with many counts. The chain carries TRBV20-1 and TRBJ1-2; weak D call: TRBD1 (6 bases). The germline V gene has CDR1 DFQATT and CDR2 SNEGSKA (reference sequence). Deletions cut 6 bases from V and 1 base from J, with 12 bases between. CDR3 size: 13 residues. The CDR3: CSAPDRNNYGYTF. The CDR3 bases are TGCAGTGCCCCGGACAGAAATAACTATGGCTACACCTTC.

The CDR3 reads CASSYSTTSGSGAFGQYF. DNA for the CDR3: TGTGCCAGCAGTTACTCGACGACTAGCGGGAGCGGGGCCTTTGGGCAGTACTTC. The chain employs TRBV6-2 or TRBV6-3 and TRBJ2-7; 12 bases agree with TRBD2. CDR1 is MNHEY and CDR2 is SVGEGT in the germline V gene. The CDR3 contains 18 residues. J was trimmed by 9 bases and V by 0 bases; bases with no gene match: 15.

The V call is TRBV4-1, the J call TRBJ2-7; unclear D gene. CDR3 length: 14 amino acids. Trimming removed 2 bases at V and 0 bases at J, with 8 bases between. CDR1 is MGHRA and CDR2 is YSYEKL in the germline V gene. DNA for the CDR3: TGCGCCAGCAGCCAAAAACCGAACTCCTACGAGCAGTACTTC. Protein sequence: CASSQKPNSYEQYF.

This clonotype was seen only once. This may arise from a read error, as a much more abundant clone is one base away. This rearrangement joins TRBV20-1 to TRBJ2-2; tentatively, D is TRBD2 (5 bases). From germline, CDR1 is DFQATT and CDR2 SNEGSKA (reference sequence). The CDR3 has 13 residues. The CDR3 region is CSARQANTGELYF. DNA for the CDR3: TGCAGTGCTAGACAGGCGAACACCGGGGAGCTGTATTTT.

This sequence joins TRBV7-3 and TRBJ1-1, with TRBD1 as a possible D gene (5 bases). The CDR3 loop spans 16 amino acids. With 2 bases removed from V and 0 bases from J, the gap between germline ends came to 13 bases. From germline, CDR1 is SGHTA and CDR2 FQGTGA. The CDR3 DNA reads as TGTGCCAGCAGCTTAGGTACTGACAGCATGAACACTGAAGCTTTCTTT. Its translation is CASSLGTDSMNTEAFF.

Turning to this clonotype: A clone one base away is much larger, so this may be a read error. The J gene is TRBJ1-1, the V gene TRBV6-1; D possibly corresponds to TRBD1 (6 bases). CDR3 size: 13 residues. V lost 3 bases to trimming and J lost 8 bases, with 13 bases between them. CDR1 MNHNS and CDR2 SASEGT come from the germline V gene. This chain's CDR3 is CASSDRGTLEAFF. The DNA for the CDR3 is TGTGCCAGCAGTGACCGCGGGACACTAGAAGCTTTCTTT.

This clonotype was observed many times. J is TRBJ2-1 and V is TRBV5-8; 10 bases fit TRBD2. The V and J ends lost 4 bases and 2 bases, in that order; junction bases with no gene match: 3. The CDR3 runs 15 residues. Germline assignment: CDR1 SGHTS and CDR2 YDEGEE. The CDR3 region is CASSTGTSAYNEQFF. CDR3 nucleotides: TGTGCCAGCAGCACCGGGACTAGCGCCTACAATGAGCAGTTCTTC.

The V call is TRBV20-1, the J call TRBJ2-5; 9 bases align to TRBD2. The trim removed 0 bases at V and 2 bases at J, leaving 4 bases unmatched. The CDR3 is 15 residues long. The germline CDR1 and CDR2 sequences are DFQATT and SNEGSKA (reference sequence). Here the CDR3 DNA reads TGCAGTGCTAGAGACTCTAGCGGGATACAAGAGACCCAGTACTTC. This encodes CSARDSSGIQETQYF.

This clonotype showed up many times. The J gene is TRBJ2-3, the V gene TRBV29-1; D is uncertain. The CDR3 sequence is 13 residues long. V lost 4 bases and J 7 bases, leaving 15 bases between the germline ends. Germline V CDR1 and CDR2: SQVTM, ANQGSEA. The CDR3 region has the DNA TGCAGCGTTGTGGGGTCTATGATTTATACGCAGTATTTT. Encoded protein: CSVVGSMIYTQYF.

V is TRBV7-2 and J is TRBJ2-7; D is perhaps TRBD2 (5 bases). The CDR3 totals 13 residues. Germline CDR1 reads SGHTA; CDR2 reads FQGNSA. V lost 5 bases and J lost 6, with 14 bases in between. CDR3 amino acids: CASSPSGLIEQYF. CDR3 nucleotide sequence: TGTGCCAGCAGCCCCTCCGGACTTATCGAGCAGTACTTC.

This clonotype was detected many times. The CDR3 DNA is TGCAGCGTCGACGGACAGTTGAACACTGAAGCTTTCTTT. Its translation is CSVDGQLNTEAFF. The gene calls are TRBV29-1 and TRBJ1-1, with TRBD1 as a possible D gene (6 bases). This CDR3 contains 13 residues. The ends were cut back, 6 bases at V and 0 bases at J, with 11 bases in the middle. The germline V gene has CDR1 SQVTM and CDR2 ANQGSEA.

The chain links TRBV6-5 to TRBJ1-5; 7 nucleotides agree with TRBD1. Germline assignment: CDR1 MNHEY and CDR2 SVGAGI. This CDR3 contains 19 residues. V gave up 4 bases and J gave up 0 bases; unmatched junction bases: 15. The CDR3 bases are TGTGCCAGCAGTTCAGGTACAGGGGAAGGAGGATATAGCAATCAGCCCCAGCATTTT. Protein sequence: CASSSGTGEGGYSNQPQHF.